The 29 T cell receptor beta chains given below trace back to one sample, sequenced in a study of ipilimumab plus nivolumab after autologous stem cell transplantation. The repertoire was sequenced with immunoSEQ multiplex PCR; TCRdb's copy has only in-frame clones and lacks some. The sample has 20,000 to 25,000 clones; around 80% are singletons. Specimen: PBMCs, collected in a trial of ipilimumab plus nivolumab as post-transplant consolidation. Receptors originate from a male donor with diffuse large B-cell lymphoma.

The chain recombines TRBV5-4 with TRBJ1-1; D possibly corresponds to TRBD1 (6 bases). The CDR3 is made up of 15 amino acids. V was trimmed by 4 bases and J by 5 bases, leaving 18 bases between them. Germline CDR1 reads SGHNT; CDR2 reads YYREEE (reference sequence). This chain's CDR3 is CASSSLKRGGTEAFF. The DNA for the CDR3 is TGTGCCAGCAGCAGCCTAAAAAGAGGGGGAACTGAAGCTTTCTTT.

For this clone: The sample contains more than one DNA sequence encoding this CDR3. This rearrangement joins TRBV5-4 to TRBJ1-1; D unresolved. The CDR3 sequence is 14 residues long. Trimming took off 1 base at V and 2 bases at J, with 9 bases between the two ends. CDR1 and CDR2 (germline): SGHNT, YYREEE (reference sequence). The CDR3 reads CASSLPRHNTEAFF. The DNA of the CDR3 is TGTGCCAGCAGCTTGCCGCGACATAACACTGAAGCTTTCTTT.

The chain couples TRBV18 to TRBJ1-2; possible D gene TRBD1, 5 bases. The CDR3 covers 16 residues. V was cut by 2 bases and J by 8 bases, with 21 bases left in between. Looked up from germline, CDR1 is KGHSH and CDR2 is LQKENI. The CDR3 loop reads CASSPNSWAGPGGYTF. The CDR3 nucleotides are TGTGCCAGCTCACCAAACTCCTGGGCAGGGCCAGGAGGCTACACCTTC.

The rearrangement links TRBV7-2 to TRBJ2-2, with D unresolved. Between the trimmed V and J ends, which lost 5 bases and 3 bases, there was a span of 4 bases. The CDR3 has 12 amino acids. CDR1 and CDR2 from the germline V gene are SGHTA and FQGNSA. The CDR3: CASSRDTGELFF. The CDR3 coding sequence is TGTGCCAGCAGCCGAGACACCGGGGAGCTGTTTTTT.

This sequence joins TRBV6-1 and TRBJ1-1; 8 positions agree with TRBD1. The germline CDR1 and CDR2 sequences are MNHNS and SASEGT. The ends lost 6 bases at V and 1 base at J; junction bases unmatched: 1. The CDR3 runs to 13 residues. For the CDR3, the DNA is TGTGCCAGCAGAGACAGGGGGAACACTGAAGCTTTCTTT. Encoded protein: CASRDRGNTEAFF.

The V and J genes are TRBV7-9 and TRBJ1-5; TRBD1 matches 8 bases. The J segment lost 6 bases and the V segment lost 5 bases, leaving 6 bases of the junction unmatched. CDR1 is SEHNR and CDR2 is FQNEAQ in the germline V gene (reference sequence). CDR3 length: 14 residues. Here the CDR3 DNA reads TGTGCCAGCAGCCCCGGACAGGGCAGTCAGCCCCAGCATTTT. Protein: CASSPGQGSQPQHF.

The rearrangement joins TRBV5-1 to TRBJ1-1; 7 nucleotides line up with TRBD1. With V trimmed by 2 bases and J by 5 bases, 3 bases remained unmatched. CDR1 is SGHRS, CDR2 YFSETQ, per germline. The CDR3 runs to 13 residues. The CDR3 spells CASSFTGATEAFF. DNA for the CDR3: TGCGCCAGCAGCTTCACAGGGGCGACTGAAGCTTTCTTT.

J is TRBJ2-5 and V is TRBV5-1; D is possibly TRBD1 or TRBD2 (6 bases each). CDR3 length: 16 amino acids. Looked up from germline, CDR1 is SGHRS and CDR2 is YFSETQ. Trimming removed 0 bases at V and 1 base at J, with 13 bases between. In DNA, the CDR3 is TGCGCCAGCAGCTTGGCGGGCCGGGGGCCCCAAGAGACCCAGTACTTC. Translated: CASSLAGRGPQETQYF.

This clone appeared once. The genes are TRBV6-5 and TRBJ2-3; no clear D gene. Trimming removed 7 bases from V and 1 base from J, with 9 bases in between. This CDR3 comprises 13 residues. Germline CDR1 and CDR2: MNHEY and SVGAGI. CDR3 sequence reads: CASTDAGTDTQYF. The CDR3 DNA sequence: TGTGCCAGCACCGACGCGGGCACAGATACGCAGTATTTT.

This chain joins TRBV9 and TRBJ1-1, with unresolved D. The V gene's germline CDR1 is SGDLS and CDR2 YYNGEE. This CDR3 has 14 residues. The germline V and J ends were trimmed by 6 bases and 6 bases, with 18 bases remaining between them. CDR3 sequence reads: CASTSSPATPEAFF. The CDR3 region has the DNA TGTGCCAGCACCAGCAGTCCGGCCACTCCTGAAGCTTTCTTT.

The chain joins TRBV6-5 to TRBJ1-4; perhaps TRBD1 as D (6 bases). Germline values: CDR1 MNHEY, CDR2 SVGAGI. The CDR3 has 14 residues. V was shortened by 6 bases and J by 5 bases, with 13 bases between the two germline ends. The CDR3: CASRSGAMNEKLFF. The CDR3 region has the DNA TGTGCCAGCAGGTCGGGGGCAATGAATGAAAAACTGTTTTTT.

This clone was counted a few times. This chain links TRBV19 with TRBJ1-6, with D tentatively TRBD1 (5 bases). Germline lookup yields CDR1 LNHDA and CDR2 SQIVND (reference sequence). With 4 bases removed from V and 6 bases from J, the gap between germline ends came to 13 bases. The CDR3 spans 15 residues. Here the CDR3 reads CASSREQESNSPLHF. In nucleotides, the CDR3 is TGTGCCAGTAGTAGGGAACAGGAAAGTAATTCACCCCTCCACTTT.

The rearrangement joins TRBV11-2 to TRBJ2-7; 8 bases agree with TRBD2. V lost 1 base to trimming and J lost 0 bases; unmatched junction nucleotides: 2. Germline V CDR1 and CDR2: SGHAT, FQNNGV. The CDR3 is 15 amino acids. CDR3 DNA sequence: TGTGCCAGCAGCTTAGCGGCGGGGGGCTCCTACGAGCAGTACTTC. Amino acid sequence: CASSLAAGGSYEQYF.

V usage is TRBV5-1 and J usage is TRBJ2-1; the D gene could be TRBD1 or TRBD2 (5 bases each). Per the germline V gene, CDR1 is SGHRS and CDR2 is YFSETQ. The ends were cut back, 0 bases at V and 5 bases at J, with 6 bases in the middle. The CDR3 is made up of 13 amino acids. The CDR3 nucleotides read TGCGCCAGCAGCTTGGAGGGACACAATGAGCAGTTCTTC. The encoded protein is CASSLEGHNEQFF.

J is TRBJ2-1 and V is TRBV5-1; D call uncertain. This CDR3 comprises 15 residues. In germline, CDR1 is SGHRS, CDR2 YFSETQ. V was cut by 2 bases and J by 9 bases, with 18 bases left in between. CDR3 residues: CASSFSDSVVGEQFF. As DNA, the CDR3 is TGCGCCAGCAGCTTCTCAGACTCCGTCGTGGGTGAGCAGTTCTTC.

As to this clone: Other DNA variants within this sample encode the same CDR3. The rearrangement joins TRBV4-1 to TRBJ1-5; possibly TRBD1 for D (5 bases). CDR1 and CDR2 (germline): MGHRA, YSYEKL. The CDR3 extends over 16 amino acids. Trimming left V 1 base short and J 6 bases short, with 16 bases between. CDR3 region: CASSQAVVRGPQPQHF. In DNA, the CDR3 is TGCGCCAGCAGCCAAGCCGTAGTCCGGGGCCCTCAGCCCCAGCATTTT.

This rearrangement joins TRBV5-6 to TRBJ2-6; no clear D gene. Germline lookup yields CDR1 SGHDT and CDR2 YYEEEE. The CDR3 sequence is 15 residues long. Trimming removed 0 bases from V and 4 bases from J, with 8 bases in between. The CDR3 DNA sequence: TGTGCCAGCAGCTTGGCCATAGGGGGGGCCAACGTCCTGACTTTC. It specifies CASSLAIGGANVLTF.

The rearrangement uses TRBV4-1 and TRBJ1-2; D unclear. The CDR3 is 14 residues long. V lost 1 base, J lost 4 bases, and 10 bases lay in between. In germline, CDR1 is MGHRA, CDR2 YSYEKL. For the CDR3, the DNA is TGCGCCAGCAGCCAAGGGGCGCAGATCTATGGCTACACCTTC. This translates into CASSQGAQIYGYTF.

The CDR3 protein is CASSYFPGQGTGELFF. For the CDR3, the DNA is TGTGCCAGCAGTTACTTTCCGGGACAGGGCACCGGGGAGCTGTTTTTT. The gene calls are TRBV6-6 and TRBJ2-2; 9 nucleotides line up with TRBD1. V trimming: 1 base; J trimming: 4 bases; junction bases outside the gene matches: 4. CDR1 is MNHNY and CDR2 is SVGAGI in the germline V gene (reference sequence). The CDR3 has 16 amino acids.

CDR3 in amino acids: CASSTGTVLWEEKLFF. In nucleotides, the CDR3 is TGTGCCAGTAGTACCGGGACAGTCCTATGGGAAGAAAAACTGTTTTTT. The chain is built from TRBV19 and TRBJ1-4; 7 nucleotides match TRBD1. In germline, CDR1 is LNHDA, CDR2 SQIVND (reference sequence). The CDR3 runs 16 residues. Germline trimming cut 4 bases from V and 8 bases from J; bases unmatched to any gene: 13.

The sample holds one count of this clone. The V gene is TRBV7-3, the J gene TRBJ2-7; D may correspond to TRBD1 or TRBD2 (5 bases each). CDR1 is SGHTA and CDR2 is FQGTGA in the germline V gene. Trimming pared 0 bases from V and 3 bases from J, leaving 21 bases between. The CDR3 is 18 residues long. The chain's CDR3 is CASSLTPQGRLTIYEQYF. The CDR3 bases are TGTGCCAGCAGCTTAACGCCCCAGGGACGCCTGACAATCTACGAGCAGTACTTC.

Points on this clone: A far larger clone is one base from this, pointing to a likely read error. This sample also contains other DNA sequences that code for the same CDR3. The J gene is TRBJ1-3, the V gene TRBV5-2; TRBD1 was called by the table and not checked on the DNA. TRBV5-2 is classified as a pseudogene. The CDR3 has 15 amino acids. The CDR3, as DNA: TGTGCCAGCAGCCGGGACAGGGGTTTTGGAAACACCATATATTTT. The encoded protein is CASSRDRGFGNTIYF.

V usage is TRBV9 and J usage is TRBJ2-2; 10 nucleotides agree with TRBD2. V lost 4 bases, J lost 7 bases, and 10 bases stayed unmatched. The germline V gene encodes CDR1 SGDLS and CDR2 YYNGEE. The CDR3 is 16 residues long. The CDR3 here is CASSPRERGGLGELFF. The DNA for the CDR3 is TGTGCCAGCAGCCCCAGAGAGCGGGGGGGCCTCGGGGAGCTGTTTTTT.

The chain links TRBV27 to TRBJ1-5; D unclear. The germline V gene has CDR1 MNHEY and CDR2 SMNVEV (reference sequence). V was shortened by 5 bases and J by 3 bases, with 11 bases between the two germline ends. CDR3 length: 14 amino acids. The CDR3 loop reads CASSPDIINQPQHF. DNA for the CDR3: TGTGCCAGCAGTCCTGACATAATCAATCAGCCCCAGCATTTT.

The chain uses TRBV11-2 and TRBJ2-7; D could derive from TRBD1 or TRBD2 (6 bases each). V lost 7 bases and J 3 bases, leaving 13 bases between the germline ends. The CDR3 length is 13 residues. In germline, CDR1 is SGHAT, CDR2 FQNNGV. The CDR3 nucleotides read TGTGCCAGCATTAAGGGGGGAGTCTACGAGCAGTACTTC. It specifies CASIKGGVYEQYF.

The chain uses TRBV30 and TRBJ2-3; perhaps TRBD2 as D (6 bases). V lost 5 bases to trimming and J lost 2 bases, with 8 bases between them. The germline CDR1 and CDR2 sequences are GTSNPN and SVGIG (reference sequence). There are 12 residues in the CDR3. CDR3 sequence reads: CAWGTATDTQYF. CDR3 DNA: TGTGCCTGGGGGACTGCCACAGATACGCAGTATTTT.

The count of this clone is one. The chain uses TRBV28 and TRBJ2-7; D may be TRBD1 (6 bases). The V gene's germline CDR1 is MDHEN and CDR2 SYDVKM. This CDR3 region has 13 residues. Trimming stripped 6 bases from V and 3 bases from J, with 12 bases between. The CDR3 here is CASSNQDSYEQYF. The CDR3 region has the DNA TGTGCCAGCAGCAACCAGGACAGCTACGAGCAGTACTTC.

This sequence joins TRBV9 and TRBJ2-1; the match to TRBD2 covers 9 bases. J lost 7 bases, V lost 2 bases, and 16 bases had no gene match. This CDR3 spans 18 amino acids. Germline CDR1 reads SGDLS; CDR2 reads YYNGEE. CDR3 loop: CASSVAAGGTKRVNEQFF. CDR3 nucleotides: TGTGCCAGCAGCGTCGCAGCGGGGGGCACAAAAAGGGTGAATGAGCAGTTCTTC.

The chain has TRBV11-3 and TRBJ2-3; D call uncertain. V was trimmed by 2 bases and J by 7 bases, leaving 10 bases between them. CDR3 length equals 13 residues. Germline CDR1 and CDR2: SGHNT and YENEEA. The CDR3 loop reads CASSLNGGNTQYF. The CDR3 nucleotides read TGTGCCAGCAGCTTAAACGGCGGAAATACGCAGTATTTT. Based on the CDR3 plus reference TRBV11-3 and TRBJ2-3, the full variable domain is EAGVVQSPRYKIIEKKQPVAFWCNPISGHNTLYWYLQNLGQGPELLIRYENEEAVDDSQLPKDRFSAERLKGVDSTLKIQPAELGDSAVYLCASSLNGGNTQYFGPGTRLTVL.